Below are 23 T cell receptor beta chains sequenced from a single sample in a study of T cells after posttransplantation cyclophosphamide. Generated by immunoSEQ multiplex PCR, the TCRdb table keeps only in-frame clones and is missing some. The record shows some 40,000 clones for this sample, with no singletons present. Sample: PBMCs. The source of these receptors is a middle-aged man in good health, CMV-negative, and a related stem cell transplant donor.

This clone was counted at least ten times. The chain carries TRBV5-4 and TRBJ2-1; D gene unclear. The CDR3 contains 12 residues. Germline V lookup: CDR1 SGHNT, CDR2 YYREEE (reference sequence). V was cut by 0 bases and J by 6 bases, with 4 bases left in between. In DNA form, the CDR3 reads TGTGCCAGCAGCTTGGACAGCAATGAGCAGTTCTTC. This sequence encodes CASSLDSNEQFF. The full variable domain, in which reference TRBV5-4 and TRBJ2-1 provide the parts outside the CDR3, is ETGVTQSPTHLIKTRGQQVTLRCSSQSGHNTVSWYQQALGQGPQFIFQYYREEENGRGNFPPRFSGLQFPNYSSELNVNALELDDSALYLCASSLDSNEQFFGPGTRLTVL.

Many counts were recorded for this clone. V and J are TRBV11-2 and TRBJ2-7; D is undetermined. In germline, CDR1 is SGHAT, CDR2 FQNNGV. The CDR3 extends over 13 amino acids. The ends were cut back, 4 bases at V and 2 bases at J, with 9 bases in the middle. The CDR3 DNA follows: TGTGCCAGCAGCTCCCCTAAAGCCTACGAGCAGTACTTC. This encodes CASSSPKAYEQYF.

This clone was seen a handful of times. The genes are TRBV7-9 and TRBJ2-5; D not resolved. Germline V CDR1 and CDR2: SEHNR, FQNEAQ (reference sequence). The CDR3 has 16 amino acids. V gave up 0 bases and J gave up 2 bases, with 13 bases separating them. The DNA for the CDR3 is TGTGCCAGCAGCTTAGCCTATGGTGGCAGGCAAGAGACCCAGTACTTC. Amino acid sequence: CASSLAYGGRQETQYF.

V gene TRBV19 combines with J gene TRBJ2-5; TRBD2 aligns across 10 bases. V shed 5 bases, J shed 5 bases, and the junction held 8 bases outside the gene matches. Germline CDR1 reads LNHDA; CDR2 reads SQIVND (reference sequence). The CDR3 has 15 amino acids. The CDR3 nucleotides read TGTGCCAGTAGTCACTCTAGCGGGAGTGGGGAGACCCAGTACTTC. It yields the protein CASSHSSGSGETQYF.

This clone was seen at least ten times. The CDR3 spells CASPPAEAQETQYF. The CDR3 DNA reads TGTGCCAGCCCCCCCGCCGAGGCCCAAGAGACCCAGTACTTC. This sequence joins TRBV11-3 and TRBJ2-5; no definite D call. Germline V CDR1 and CDR2: SGHNT, YENEEA. The CDR3 runs to 14 residues. V was shortened by 8 bases and J by 1 base, with 14 bases between the two germline ends.

This clone was observed at least ten times. V is TRBV2 and J is TRBJ2-1; D gene unclear. The CDR3 has 10 amino acids. V gave up 6 bases and J gave up 6 bases, with 3 bases separating them. CDR1 SNHLY and CDR2 FYNNEI come from the germline V gene. CDR3 sequence: CASSRNEQFF. DNA of the CDR3: TGTGCCAGCAGCCGCAATGAGCAGTTCTTC.

In this sample, this clone turned up many times. The chain joins TRBV5-1 to TRBJ2-7; TRBD2 is a possible D gene (6 bases). CDR3 length: 13 amino acids. V was trimmed by 3 bases and J by 7 bases, leaving 14 bases between them. Germline V gene sequence: CDR1 SGHRS, CDR2 YFSETQ. CDR3 protein: CASSSHQGGEQYF. Here the CDR3 DNA reads TGCGCCAGCAGCTCGCACCAGGGAGGTGAGCAGTACTTC.

This clone was observed at least ten times. V is TRBV19 and J is TRBJ1-1; no firm D call. The length of the CDR3 is 14 residues. Per germline, CDR1 LNHDA and CDR2 SQIVND (reference sequence). The ends were cut back, 3 bases at V and 4 bases at J, with 12 bases in the middle. CDR3 in amino acids: CASSIGREVTEAFF. The CDR3 DNA reads as TGTGCCAGTAGTATTGGGAGGGAGGTCACTGAAGCTTTCTTT. Drawing the rest from reference TRBV19 and TRBJ1-1, the complete variable domain is DGGITQSPKYLFRKEGQNVTLSCEQNLNHDAMYWYRQDPGQGLRLIYYSQIVNDFQKGDIAEGYSVSREKKESFPLTVTSAQKNPTAFYLCASSIGREVTEAFFGQGTRLTVV.

This clone has ten or more counts. This chain's CDR3 is CASTLGALTYEQYF. CDR3 nucleotides: TGTGCCAGCACCCTAGGGGCCCTTACCTACGAGCAGTACTTC. V usage is TRBV6-1 and J usage is TRBJ2-7; TRBD1 might be the D (5 bases). The CDR3 extends over 14 amino acids. V was clipped by 7 bases and J by 2 bases, with 15 bases between them. CDR1 is MNHNS, CDR2 SASEGT, per germline.

The genes are TRBV5-4 and TRBJ2-3; TRBD2 aligns across 16 bases. Trimming cost V 4 bases and J 6 bases; bases outside gene matches: 5. CDR1 SGHNT and CDR2 YYREEE come from the germline V gene (reference sequence). This CDR3 comprises 16 residues. This CDR3 reads CASSQGLAGGLDTQYF. CDR3 nucleotides: TGTGCCAGCAGCCAGGGACTAGCGGGGGGGCTTGATACGCAGTATTTT.

The table lists this clone with a few counts. The rearrangement joins TRBV9 to TRBJ2-5; 8 positions agree with TRBD2. The junction had 6 bases not matched to a gene; V was cut back by 0 bases and J by 5 bases. The germline V gene has CDR1 SGDLS and CDR2 YYNGEE. The CDR3 has 15 amino acids. The CDR3 region is CASSVAAGGSETQYF. In DNA form, the CDR3 reads TGTGCCAGCAGCGTAGCTGCGGGGGGCAGCGAGACCCAGTACTTC.

This clone came up many times. The DNA of the CDR3 is TGTGCCAGCAGCTTATCGTCCGCAGGGTACACCGGGGAGCTGTTTTTT. This encodes CASSLSSAGYTGELFF. The chain uses TRBV7-6 and TRBJ2-2; D possibly corresponds to TRBD1 (5 bases). Germline lookup yields CDR1 SGHVS and CDR2 FNYEAQ. The CDR3 length is 16 residues. The V gene lost 2 bases and the J gene lost 3 bases, with 13 bases spanning the gap.

This clone was detected many times. J is TRBJ1-1 and V is TRBV29-1; possibly TRBD1 for D (6 bases). The V end was cut by 6 bases, the J end by 2 bases, with 13 bases between. The CDR3 totals 13 residues. CDR1 and CDR2 from the germline V gene are SQVTM and ANQGSEA. The CDR3 reads CSVGDTFNTEAFF. CDR3 nucleotides: TGCAGCGTCGGGGACACCTTTAACACTGAAGCTTTCTTT.

This clone was seen more than once but under ten times. The V and J genes are TRBV29-1 and TRBJ2-3; 7 bases match TRBD1. Germline CDR1 and CDR2: SQVTM and ANQGSEA. Unmatched junction bases numbered 10, after V lost 7 bases and J lost 0 bases. This CDR3 comprises 15 residues. This CDR3 reads CSGMDRPMSTDTQYF. Written as DNA, the CDR3 is TGCAGCGGGATGGACAGGCCAATGAGCACAGATACGCAGTATTTT.

This clone was seen ten or more times. The rearrangement links TRBV2 to TRBJ1-1; D unresolved. The germline CDR1 and CDR2 sequences are SNHLY and FYNNEI. Trimming shortened V by 5 bases and J by 0 bases, and 4 bases separated the two germline ends. This CDR3 has 12 residues. This chain's CDR3 is CASSRVNTEAFF. The CDR3 DNA is TGTGCCAGCAGTCGCGTGAACACTGAAGCTTTCTTT. Variable domain in full (rest from reference TRBV2 and TRBJ1-1): EPEVTQTPSHQVTQMGQEVILRCVPISNHLYFYWYRQILGQKVEFLVSFYNNEISEKSEIFDDQFSVERPDGSNFTLKIRSTKLEDSAMYFCASSRVNTEAFFGQGTRLTVV.

This clone was picked up many times. This chain links TRBV6-5 with TRBJ2-1, with a possible D match to TRBD2 (5 bases). V was shortened by 7 bases and J by 3 bases, with 16 bases between the two germline ends. The V gene's germline CDR1 is MNHEY and CDR2 SVGAGI. CDR3 size: 15 residues. CDR3 sequence reads: CASTKKLGLYNEQFF. CDR3 DNA: TGTGCCAGCACCAAAAAACTAGGGCTCTACAATGAGCAGTTCTTC.

In its sample, this clone was seen many times. The CDR3 is CASSPPVLAGTGELFF. CDR3 DNA sequence: TGTGCCAGCTCACCCCCGGTTCTTGCCGGGACCGGGGAGCTGTTTTTT. The genes are TRBV18 and TRBJ2-2; D unclear. This CDR3 has 16 residues. The V end lost 3 bases, the J end lost 5 bases, and 16 bases lay between the germline ends. CDR1 is KGHSH and CDR2 is LQKENI in the germline V gene.

This clone has at least ten counts. The rearrangement joins TRBV11-2 to TRBJ2-1, with a tentative D call TRBD1 (6 bases). The CDR3 consists of 14 residues. Trimming left V 6 bases short and J 4 bases short, with 13 bases between. The germline V gene has CDR1 SGHAT and CDR2 FQNNGV. In DNA, the CDR3 is TGTGCCAGCAGGGGGGCCTTACATTACAATGAGCAGTTCTTC. Encoded protein: CASRGALHYNEQFF.

This clone occurred many times. This chain joins TRBV6-6 and TRBJ1-2; TRBD1 matches 9 bases. Per germline, CDR1 MNHNY and CDR2 SVGAGI (reference sequence). The CDR3 sequence is 15 residues long. Trimming at V came to 2 bases and at J to 5 bases, leaving 6 bases not matched to a gene. CDR3: CASSYMNRGHYGYTF. In DNA, the CDR3 is TGTGCCAGCAGTTACATGAACAGGGGGCATTATGGCTACACCTTC.

This clone was detected ten times or more. V usage is TRBV12-5 and J usage is TRBJ2-2; weak D call: TRBD1 (6 bases). The germline gives CDR1 LGHNT, CDR2 FRNRAP. The germline V and J ends were trimmed by 1 base and 6 bases, with 6 bases remaining between them. This CDR3 contains 13 residues. Here the CDR3 DNA reads TGTGCTAGTGGTTTGGGGACAGCCGGGGAGCTGTTTTTT. Translating gives CASGLGTAGELFF.

This clone has at least ten counts. The chain joins TRBV7-2 to TRBJ2-1, with 9 bases aligning to TRBD1. CDR3 length: 15 amino acids. Germline loops: CDR1 SGHTA, CDR2 FQGNSA. The trim removed 5 bases at V and 7 bases at J, leaving 9 bases unmatched. CDR3 sequence: CASSTTGTGRNEQFF. CDR3 DNA: TGTGCCAGCAGCACAACCGGGACAGGGCGGAATGAGCAGTTCTTC.

This clone was picked up many times. The rearrangement links TRBV5-1 to TRBJ1-2, with unresolved D. Germline loops: CDR1 SGHRS, CDR2 YFSETQ. The CDR3 has 17 amino acids. Trimming left V 0 bases short and J 0 bases short, with 15 bases between. The CDR3 bases are TGCGCCAGCAGCTTGGACGGTGGGCTTGACGCTAACTATGGCTACACCTTC. Its protein is CASSLDGGLDANYGYTF. The full variable domain, its missing parts supplied by reference TRBV5-1 and TRBJ1-2, is KAGVTQTPRYLIKTRGQQVTLSCSPISGHRSVSWYQQTPGQGLQFLFEYFSETQRNKGNFPGRFSGRQFSNSRSEMNVSTLELGDSALYLCASSLDGGLDANYGYTFGSGTRLTVV.

Ten or more counts support this clone. V gene TRBV10-3 combines with J gene TRBJ1-2; 7 bases are shared with TRBD1. The V and J ends lost 4 bases and 4 bases, in that order; junction bases with no gene match: 3. The CDR3 is 13 residues long. CDR1 is ENHRY, CDR2 SYGVKD, per germline. CDR3 in amino acids: CAISGGQRYGYTF. CDR3 DNA sequence: TGTGCCATCAGTGGGGGACAGCGCTATGGCTACACCTTC.